This T cell receptor (beta chain) is drawn from a study of blood T cells in healthy people across ages. Study context: Per two T cells, about one barcoded beta molecule was captured through template switching.

Study conclusions and caveats: Fewer expanded clones and more diversity marked long-lived versus aged donors. Diversity of TCR beta correlated strongly with naive T cell percentage.

CDR1 and CDR2 (germline): DFQATT, SNEGSKA (reference sequence). CDR3 length: 14 residues. J gave up 6 bases and V 3 bases, and 10 bases lay outside the gene matches. A second PCR of about 7 to 12 cycles used a sample-barcoded 5' primer and a J-beta primer mix. TCRdb re-analysed the 5' RACE reads in MiXCR, keeping a single row per CDR3 protein. The data show 780,000 or so distinct CDR3 sequences, around half seen once. Every sample had a minimum of 6.5 million PBMCs isolated. In regard to this clonotype: Its specificity is unknown.

Sample: blood. The sequence came from an elderly man in good health. The chain employs TRBV20-1 and TRBJ2-7, with 8 bases that match TRBD1. The DNA of the CDR3 is TGCAGTGCTAGGCGGACAGGGCCATTGGGCGAGCAGTACTTC. Its translation: CSARRTGPLGEQYF.